This TCR beta chain was observed in a study of shared T cell receptors in the human thymus. The CDR3 covers 19 residues. Trimming removed 1 base from V and 7 bases from J; junction bases left unmatched: 19. The germline V gene has CDR1 SGHRS and CDR2 YFSETQ. Assay used: immunoSEQ multiplex PCR; TCRdb lists only in-frame clones, some missing. The table has more than 550,000 clones, approximately 85% seen once; the top ten hold around 0.0094%. These data also formed part of another study, on human thymus T cells. This second report adds: The sample donors, healthy Finnish infants, were having corrective surgery for congenital heart defects. Resections from corrective heart surgery provided thymus tissue. Thymic and blood repertoires appeared to display a bias in their usage of V and J genes. Related research found strongly overlapping thymic repertoires in unrelated individuals.

This rearrangement joins TRBV5-1 to TRBJ1-2; TRBD1 matches at 10 bases. The sequence was obtained from a girl under three years old with a congenital heart defect. The sample comprised thymocytes. The CDR3 sequence is CASSLLFPETGGSVSGYTF. CDR3 sequence (DNA): TGCGCCAGCAGCTTGCTCTTTCCGGAGACAGGGGGCTCAGTGAGTGGCTACACCTTC.